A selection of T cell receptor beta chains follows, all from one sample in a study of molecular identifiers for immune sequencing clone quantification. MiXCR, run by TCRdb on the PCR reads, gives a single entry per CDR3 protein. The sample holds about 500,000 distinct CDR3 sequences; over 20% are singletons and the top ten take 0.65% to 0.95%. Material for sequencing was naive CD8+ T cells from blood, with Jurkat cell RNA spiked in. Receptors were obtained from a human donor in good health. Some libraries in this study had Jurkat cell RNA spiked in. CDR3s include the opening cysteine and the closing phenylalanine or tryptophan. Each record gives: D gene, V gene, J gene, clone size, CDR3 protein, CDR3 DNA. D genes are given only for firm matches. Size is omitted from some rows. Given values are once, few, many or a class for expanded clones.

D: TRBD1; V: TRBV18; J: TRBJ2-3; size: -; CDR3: CASSPTCQDDRAPFDTQYF; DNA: TGTGCCAGCTCACCCACCTGCCAAGACGACAGGGCTCCGTTCGATACGCAGTATTTT
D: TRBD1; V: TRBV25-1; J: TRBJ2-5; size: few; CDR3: CASSGEAGGRETQYF; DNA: TGTGCCAGCAGTGGTGAGGCAGGGGGTAGAGAGACCCAGTACTTC
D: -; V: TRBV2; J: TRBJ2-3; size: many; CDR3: CASSPILGTDTQYF; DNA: TGTGCCAGCAGCCCCATACTCGGCACAGATACGCAGTATTTT
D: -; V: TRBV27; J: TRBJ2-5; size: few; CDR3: CASSPLDRSGVLAQYF; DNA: TGTGCCAGCAGTCCCTTGGACAGGTCGGGGGTTCTGGCCCAGTACTTC
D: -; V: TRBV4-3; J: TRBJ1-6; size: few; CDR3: CASSHNDPPSYNSPLHF; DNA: TGCGCCAGCAGCCACAACGACCCCCCTTCCTATAATTCACCCCTCCACTTT
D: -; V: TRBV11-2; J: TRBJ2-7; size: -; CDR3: CASSLVQGEQYF; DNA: TGTGCCAGCAGCTTAGTACAGGGCGAGCAGTACTTC
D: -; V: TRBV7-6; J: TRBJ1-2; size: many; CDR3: CASSLEANYGYTF; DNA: TGTGCCAGCAGCTTAGAAGCTAACTATGGCTACACCTTC
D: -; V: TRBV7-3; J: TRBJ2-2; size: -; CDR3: CASSLTGSITGELFF; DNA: TGTGCCAGCAGCTTAACGGGGTCTATCACCGGGGAGCTGTTTTTT
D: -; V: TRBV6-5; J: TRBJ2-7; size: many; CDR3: CASSYSGTGTYEQYF; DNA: TGTGCCAGCAGTTACTCGGGCACGGGGACCTACGAGCAGTACTTC
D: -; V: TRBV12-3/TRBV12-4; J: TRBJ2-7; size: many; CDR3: CASSLIGGQSSYEQYF; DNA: TGTGCCAGCAGTTTAATAGGCGGACAAAGCTCCTACGAGCAGTACTTC
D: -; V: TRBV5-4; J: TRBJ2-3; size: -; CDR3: CASSIRDFTVTDTQYF; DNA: TGTGCCAGCAGCATCCGGGACTTTACAGTCACAGATACGCAGTATTTT
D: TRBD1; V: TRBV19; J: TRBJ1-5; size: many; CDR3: CASKGQDPLSNQPQHF; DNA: TGTGCCAGTAAAGGACAGGACCCACTTAGCAATCAGCCCCAGCATTTT
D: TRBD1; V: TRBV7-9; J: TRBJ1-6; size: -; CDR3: CASSHRQGSSSYNSPLHF; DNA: TGTGCCAGCAGTCACCGACAGGGGTCGAGCTCCTATAATTCACCCCTCCACTTT
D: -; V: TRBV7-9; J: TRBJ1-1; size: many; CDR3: CASSLIRTEAFF; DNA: TGTGCCAGCAGCTTAATAAGGACGGAAGCTTTCTTT
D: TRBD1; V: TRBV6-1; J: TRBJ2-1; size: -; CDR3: CASSPLGQGNEQFF; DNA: TGTGCCAGCAGTCCCTTGGGACAGGGTAATGAGCAGTTCTTC
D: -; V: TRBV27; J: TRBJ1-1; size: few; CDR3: CASSPPGQGFEAFF; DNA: TGTGCCAGCAGCCCTCCAGGGCAGGGGTTTGAAGCTTTCTTT
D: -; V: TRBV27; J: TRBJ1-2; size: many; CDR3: CASSLYSNYGYTF; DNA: TGTGCCAGCAGTTTATATTCTAACTATGGCTACACCTTC
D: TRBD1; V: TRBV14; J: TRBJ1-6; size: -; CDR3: CASSRQGVIDNSPLHF; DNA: TGTGCCAGCAGTCGACAGGGGGTAATCGATAATTCACCCCTCCACTTT
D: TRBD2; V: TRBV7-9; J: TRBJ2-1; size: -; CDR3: CASSYPAGVAGPNEQLF; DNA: TGTGCCAGCAGCTACCCTGCTGGGGTAGCGGGACCCAATGAGCAGCTCTTC
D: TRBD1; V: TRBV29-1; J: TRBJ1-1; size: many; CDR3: CSVEGDRGYTEAFF; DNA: TGCAGCGTTGAAGGGGACAGGGGATATACTGAAGCTTTCTTT
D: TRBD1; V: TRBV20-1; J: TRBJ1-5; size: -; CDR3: CSARLRDRSYSNQPQHF; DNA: TGCAGTGCTAGACTTCGGGACAGGAGCTATAGCAATCAGCCCCAGCATTTT
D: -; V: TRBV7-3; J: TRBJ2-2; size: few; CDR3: CASSLYSGATGELFF; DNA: TGTGCCAGCAGCTTATACTCTGGGGCCACCGGGGAGCTGTTTTTT
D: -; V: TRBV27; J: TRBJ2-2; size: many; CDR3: CASSYVPNTGELFF; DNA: TGTGCCAGCAGTTACGTACCGAACACCGGGGAGCTGTTTTTT
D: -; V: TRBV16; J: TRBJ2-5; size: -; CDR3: CASSQFTDQETQYF; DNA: TGTGCCAGCAGCCAATTTACGGACCAAGAGACCCAGTACTTC
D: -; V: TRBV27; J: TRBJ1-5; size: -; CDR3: CASSPRGAGLDQHQHF; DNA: TGTGCCAGCAGCCCTCGCGGGGCGGGCTTGGATCAGCACCAGCATTTT
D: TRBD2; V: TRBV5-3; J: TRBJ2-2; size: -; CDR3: CASSLYSGRGTGELFF; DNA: TGTGCCAGCAGTCTTTATAGCGGGAGAGGGACCGGGGAGCTGTTTTTT
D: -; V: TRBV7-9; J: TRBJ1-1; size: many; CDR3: CASSLLHQNTEAFF; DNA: TGTGCCAGCAGCTTATTGCACCAGAACACTGAAGCTTTCTTT
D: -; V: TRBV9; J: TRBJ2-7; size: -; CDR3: CASSVVPGVDHEQYF; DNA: TGTGCCAGCAGCGTAGTCCCAGGGGTTGACCACGAGCAGTACTTC
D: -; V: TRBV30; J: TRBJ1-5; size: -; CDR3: CAWRQSSNQPQHF; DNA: TGTGCCTGGAGACAGAGTAGCAATCAGCCCCAGCATTTT
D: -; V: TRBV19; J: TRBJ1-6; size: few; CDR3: CASSIGGQPHSPLHF; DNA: TGTGCCAGTAGTATAGGTGGACAGCCCCATTCACCCCTCCACTTT
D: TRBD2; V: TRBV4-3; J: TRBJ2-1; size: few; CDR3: CASSPGSGRAYVNEQFF; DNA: TGCGCCAGCAGCCCAGGTAGCGGGAGAGCTTATGTAAATGAGCAGTTCTTC
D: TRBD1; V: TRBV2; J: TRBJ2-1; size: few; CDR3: CASRLGQGGNNEQFF; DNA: TGTGCCAGCAGGCTAGGACAGGGGGGGAACAATGAGCAGTTCTTC
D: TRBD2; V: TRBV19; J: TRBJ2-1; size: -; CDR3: CASGRESSYNEQFF; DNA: TGTGCCAGTGGGCGGGAGAGCTCCTACAATGAGCAGTTCTTC
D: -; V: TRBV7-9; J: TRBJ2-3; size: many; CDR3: CASTSGMWGTDTQYF; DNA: TGTGCCAGCACCTCCGGCATGTGGGGCACAGATACGCAGTATTTT
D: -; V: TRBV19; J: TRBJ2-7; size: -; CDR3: CASSLRDGGGYEQYF; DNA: TGTGCCAGTAGTCTCCGCGACGGGGGCGGGTACGAGCAGTACTTC
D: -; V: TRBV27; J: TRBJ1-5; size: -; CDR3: CAGSLSGSNQPQHF; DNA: TGTGCCGGCAGTTTATCTGGGAGCAATCAGCCCCAGCATTTT
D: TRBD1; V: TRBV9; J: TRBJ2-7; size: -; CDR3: CASSETGGAEYEQYF; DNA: TGTGCCAGCAGCGAGACAGGGGGCGCGGAGTACGAGCAGTACTTC
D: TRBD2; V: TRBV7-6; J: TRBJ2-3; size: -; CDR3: CASSAATSGRADTQYF; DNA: TGTGCCAGCAGCGCAGCGACTAGCGGGAGGGCAGATACGCAGTATTTT
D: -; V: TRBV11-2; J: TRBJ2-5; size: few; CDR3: CASSLSLETQYF; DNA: TGTGCCAGCAGCTTATCCCTGGAGACCCAGTACTTC
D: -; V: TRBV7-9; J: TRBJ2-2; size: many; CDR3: CASRAGELFF; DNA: TGTGCCAGCAGGGCCGGGGAGCTGTTTTTT
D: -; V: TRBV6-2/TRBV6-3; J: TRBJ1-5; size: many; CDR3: CASSYSQTPRIDQPQHF; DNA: TGTGCCAGCAGTTACTCGCAGACTCCTAGGATCGATCAGCCCCAGCATTTT
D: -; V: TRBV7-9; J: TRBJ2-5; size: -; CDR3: CASSPPSAGAQETQYF; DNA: TGTGCCAGCAGCCCCCCCTCCGCGGGGGCTCAAGAGACCCAGTACTTC
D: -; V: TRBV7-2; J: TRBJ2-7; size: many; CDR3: CASTPSVRDNGPYEQYF; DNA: TGTGCCAGCACCCCCTCTGTCCGGGACAATGGGCCCTACGAGCAGTACTTC
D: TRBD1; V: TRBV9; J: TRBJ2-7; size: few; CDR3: CASSPSGTGENEQYF; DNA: TGTGCCAGCAGCCCTTCCGGGACAGGGGAGAACGAGCAGTACTTC
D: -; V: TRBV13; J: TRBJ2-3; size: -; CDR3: CASSLVGRSSTDTQYF; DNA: TGTGCCAGCAGCTTAGTGGGCAGGTCTAGCACAGATACGCAGTATTTT
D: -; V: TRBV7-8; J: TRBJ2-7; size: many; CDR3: CASSSFAGSYEQYF; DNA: TGTGCCAGCAGCTCATTTGCCGGGAGCTACGAGCAGTACTTC
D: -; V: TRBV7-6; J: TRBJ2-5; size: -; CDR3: CASSLDTRRGETQYF; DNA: TGTGCCAGCAGCTTAGACACTAGGAGGGGTGAGACCCAGTACTTC
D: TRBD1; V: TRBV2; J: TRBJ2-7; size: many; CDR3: CASGSGQGVNEQYF; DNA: TGTGCCAGCGGCTCCGGACAGGGGGTGAACGAGCAGTACTTC
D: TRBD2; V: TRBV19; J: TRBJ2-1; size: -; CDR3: CASSIYLAGGPGGNYNEQFF; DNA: TGTGCCAGTAGTATTTATTTAGCGGGGGGGCCCGGAGGGAACTACAATGAGCAGTTCTTC
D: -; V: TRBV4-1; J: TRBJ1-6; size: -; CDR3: CASSQDFQRYSSLHF; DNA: TGCGCCAGCAGCCAAGATTTCCAAAGGTACTCATCCCTCCACTTT
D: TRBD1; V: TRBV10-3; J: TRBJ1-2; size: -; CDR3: CAISDHLQGVNYGYTF; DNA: TGTGCCATCAGTGACCACCTTCAGGGGGTAAACTATGGCTACACCTTC
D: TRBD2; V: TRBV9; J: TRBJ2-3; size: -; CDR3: CASSVVLAGGTDTQYF; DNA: TGTGCCAGCAGCGTAGTACTAGCGGGGGGCACAGATACGCAGTATTTT
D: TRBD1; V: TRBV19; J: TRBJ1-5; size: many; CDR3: CASGTGAIQPQHF; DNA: TGTGCCAGTGGAACAGGGGCTATTCAGCCCCAGCATTTT